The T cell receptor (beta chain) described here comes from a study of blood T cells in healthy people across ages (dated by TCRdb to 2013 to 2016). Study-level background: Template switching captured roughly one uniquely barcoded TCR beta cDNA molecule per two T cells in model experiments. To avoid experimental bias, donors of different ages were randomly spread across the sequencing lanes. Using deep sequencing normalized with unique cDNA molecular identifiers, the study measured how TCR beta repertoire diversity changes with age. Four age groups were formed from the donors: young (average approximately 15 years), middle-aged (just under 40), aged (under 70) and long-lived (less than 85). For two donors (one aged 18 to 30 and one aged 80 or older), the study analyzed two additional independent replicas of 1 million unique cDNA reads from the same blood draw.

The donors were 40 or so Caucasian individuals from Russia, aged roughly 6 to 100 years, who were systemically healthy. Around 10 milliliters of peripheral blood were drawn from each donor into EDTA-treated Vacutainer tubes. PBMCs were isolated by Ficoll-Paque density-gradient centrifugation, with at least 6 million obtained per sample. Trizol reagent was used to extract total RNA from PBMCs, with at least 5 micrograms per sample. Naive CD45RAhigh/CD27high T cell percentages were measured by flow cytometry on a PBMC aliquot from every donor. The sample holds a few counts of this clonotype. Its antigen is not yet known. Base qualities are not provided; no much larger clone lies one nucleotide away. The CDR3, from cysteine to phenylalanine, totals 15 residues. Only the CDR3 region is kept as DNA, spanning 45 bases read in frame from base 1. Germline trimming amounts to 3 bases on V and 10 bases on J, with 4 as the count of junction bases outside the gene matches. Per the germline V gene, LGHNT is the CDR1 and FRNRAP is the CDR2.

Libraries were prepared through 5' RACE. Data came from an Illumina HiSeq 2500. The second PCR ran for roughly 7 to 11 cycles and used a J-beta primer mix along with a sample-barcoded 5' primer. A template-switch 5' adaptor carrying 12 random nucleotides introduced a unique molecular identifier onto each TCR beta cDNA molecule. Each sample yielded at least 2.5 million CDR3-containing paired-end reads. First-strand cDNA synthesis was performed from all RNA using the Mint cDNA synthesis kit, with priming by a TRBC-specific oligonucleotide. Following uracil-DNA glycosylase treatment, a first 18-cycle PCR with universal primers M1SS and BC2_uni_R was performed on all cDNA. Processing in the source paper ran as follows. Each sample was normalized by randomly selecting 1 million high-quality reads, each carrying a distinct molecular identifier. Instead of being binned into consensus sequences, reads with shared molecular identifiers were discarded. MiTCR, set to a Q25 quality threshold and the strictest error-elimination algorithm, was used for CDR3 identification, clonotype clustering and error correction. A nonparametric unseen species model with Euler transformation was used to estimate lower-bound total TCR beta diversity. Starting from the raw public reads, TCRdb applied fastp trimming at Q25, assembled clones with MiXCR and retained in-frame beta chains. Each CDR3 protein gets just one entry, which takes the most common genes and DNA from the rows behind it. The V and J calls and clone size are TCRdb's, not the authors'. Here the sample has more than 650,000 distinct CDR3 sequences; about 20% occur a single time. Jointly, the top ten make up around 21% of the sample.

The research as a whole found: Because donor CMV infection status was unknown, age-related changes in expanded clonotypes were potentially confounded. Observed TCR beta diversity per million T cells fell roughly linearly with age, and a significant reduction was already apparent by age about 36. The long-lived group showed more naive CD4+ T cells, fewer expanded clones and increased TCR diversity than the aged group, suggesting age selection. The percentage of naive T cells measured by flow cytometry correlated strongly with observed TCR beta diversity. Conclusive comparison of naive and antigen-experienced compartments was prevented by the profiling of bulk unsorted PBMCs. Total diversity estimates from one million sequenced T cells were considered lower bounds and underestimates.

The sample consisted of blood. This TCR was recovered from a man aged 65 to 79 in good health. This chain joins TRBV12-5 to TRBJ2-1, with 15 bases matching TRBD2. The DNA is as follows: TGTGCTAGTGGTTTCGGGACTAGCGGGAGGAGGGAGCAGTTCTTC. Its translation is CASGFGTSGRREQFF.